This entry lists 22 T cell receptor beta chains sequenced from one sample in a study of chemoradiotherapy in HPV16-positive cancers. Here immunoSEQ multiplex PCR was the method, and the copy in TCRdb shows in-frame clones only, minus some. The sample comprises about 4,000 clones, 60% to 85% of which are singletons, and approximately 15% rests with the top ten. This material was obtained from a patient who underwent chemoradiotherapy. Receptors were obtained from a human donor with HPV-associated anogenital cancer.

This sequence joins TRBV5-1 and TRBJ1-1; D ambiguous. Germline CDR1 is SGHRS and CDR2 is YFSETQ. CDR3 length: 14 amino acids. The V and J ends lost 6 bases and 6 bases respectively, with 18 bases between them. The CDR3: CASTTGLSSAEAFF. The CDR3 nucleotides are TGCGCCAGCACCACCGGGCTCAGTTCCGCTGAAGCTTTCTTT.

This chain links TRBV7-9 with TRBJ1-4, with D possibly matching TRBD1 (6 bases). The CDR3 length is 14 residues. The V gene lost 7 bases and the J gene lost 6 bases, with 15 bases spanning the gap. Germline V gene lookup returns CDR1 SEHNR and CDR2 FQNEAQ (reference sequence). The CDR3 reads CASNQGGPDEKLFF. The CDR3, as DNA: TGTGCCAGCAACCAAGGGGGGCCTGATGAAAAACTGTTTTTT.

This chain links TRBV19 with TRBJ2-1; D assignment may be TRBD1 or TRBD2 (5 bases each). Germline values: CDR1 LNHDA, CDR2 SQIVND (reference sequence). This CDR3 has 17 residues. Trimming pared 10 bases from V and 5 bases from J, leaving 27 bases between. CDR3 in amino acids: CATSPQGRGVLDNEQFF. The CDR3 nucleotides read TGTGCCACCTCACCCCAGGGACGAGGGGTGCTGGACAATGAGCAGTTCTTC.

This chain links TRBV9 with TRBJ1-1; the D is unclear. V lost 0 bases and J 0 bases, leaving 9 bases between the germline ends. Germline V lookup: CDR1 SGDLS, CDR2 YYNGEE. The CDR3 consists of 15 residues. The CDR3 here is CASSVGSGMNTEAFF. CDR3 nucleotide sequence: TGTGCCAGCAGCGTAGGAAGTGGAATGAACACTGAAGCTTTCTTT.

This clone appeared once. The genes are TRBV28 and TRBJ2-3; D remains ambiguous. With 3 bases removed from V and 0 bases from J, the gap between germline ends came to 10 bases. Germline loops: CDR1 MDHEN, CDR2 SYDVKM. The CDR3 loop spans 15 amino acids. The CDR3 nucleotides are TGTGCCAGCAGTTTTGGGGTTTCTAGCACAGATACGCAGTATTTT. Translation gives CASSFGVSSTDTQYF.

As DNA, the CDR3 is TGCGCCAGCAGCTTGGAATTCAGACAGACCGAAAAACTGTTTTTT. Protein: CASSLEFRQTEKLFF. The chain employs TRBV5-1 and TRBJ1-4, with a possible D match to TRBD1 (5 bases). This CDR3 has 15 residues. Germline CDR1 and CDR2: SGHRS and YFSETQ. V was clipped by 0 bases and J by 8 bases, with 14 bases between them.

The chain joins TRBV9 to TRBJ1-3; D is possibly TRBD1 (6 bases). The germline V and J ends were trimmed by 5 bases and 0 bases, with 15 bases remaining between them. This CDR3 has 16 residues. Germline V lookup: CDR1 SGDLS, CDR2 YYNGEE. In DNA, the CDR3 is TGTGCCAGCAGTACTTCTGGGACAAACTCTGGAAACACCATATATTTT. Protein sequence: CASSTSGTNSGNTIYF.

The gene calls are TRBV4-3 and TRBJ2-2; tentative D call: TRBD1 (6 bases). The CDR3 has 14 amino acids. Germline loops: CDR1 LGHNA, CDR2 YSLEER. V was trimmed by 3 bases and J by 7 bases, leaving 12 bases between them. The CDR3 reads CASSHLQGSGELFF. The CDR3 DNA reads TGCGCCAGCAGCCACCTACAGGGTAGCGGGGAGCTGTTTTTT.

This sequence joins TRBV5-6 and TRBJ2-4; tentatively, D is TRBD1 or TRBD2 (6 bases each). Germline V gene data show CDR1 as SGHDT and CDR2 as YYEEEE. The CDR3 loop spans 17 amino acids. V lost 4 bases to trimming and J lost 8 bases, with 25 bases between them. The CDR3 nucleotides are TGTGCCAGCAGCCTATCCTTAACGGGGGCCCTTGGGGACATTCAGTACTTC. Amino acid sequence: CASSLSLTGALGDIQYF.

The rearrangement uses TRBV19 and TRBJ2-2, with unresolved D. V lost 3 bases, J lost 2 bases, and 19 bases lay in between. Germline lookup yields CDR1 LNHDA and CDR2 SQIVND (reference sequence). The length of the CDR3 is 18 residues. The CDR3 DNA follows: TGTGCCAGTAGTATCTCCCCGAGAGGACCCTATAACACCGGGGAGCTGTTTTTT. Amino acid sequence: CASSISPRGPYNTGELFF.

The gene calls are TRBV7-2 and TRBJ1-2; no reliable D call. Trimming removed 2 bases at V and 3 bases at J, with 10 bases between. The CDR3 has 14 residues. Germline V lookup: CDR1 SGHTA, CDR2 FQGNSA. In nucleotides, the CDR3 is TGTGCCAGCAGCTTATCGCGGCAGGACTATGGCTACACCTTC. Residues: CASSLSRQDYGYTF. Using reference TRBV7-2 and TRBJ1-2 for the parts outside the CDR3, the full variable domain is GAGVSQSPSNKVTEKGKDVELRCDPISGHTALYWYRQSLGQGLEFLIYFQGNSAPDKSGLPSDRFSAERTGGSVSTLTIQRTQQEDSAVYLCASSLSRQDYGYTFGSGTRLTVV.

The chain carries TRBV2 and TRBJ1-5; 7 bases fit TRBD1. With 10 bases clipped from V and 0 bases from J, the junction kept 12 bases outside the gene matches. The CDR3 totals 16 residues. The germline gives CDR1 SNHLY, CDR2 FYNNEI. DNA for the CDR3: TGTGCCACCCGACAGGGAGGATCTTATAGCAATCAGCCCCAGCATTTT. Translating gives CATRQGGSYSNQPQHF.

J is TRBJ2-6 and V is TRBV6-5; D is uncertain. The length of the CDR3 is 12 residues. CDR1 and CDR2 from the germline V gene are MNHEY and SVGAGI. Trimming took 5 bases from V and 2 from J, leaving 1 base between them. As DNA, the CDR3 is TGTGCCAGCAGTACTGGGGCCAACGTCCTGACTTTC. Translation gives CASSTGANVLTF.

V gene TRBV18 combines with J gene TRBJ1-1; no firm D call. V gave up 4 bases and J gave up 0 bases, with 12 bases separating them. Germline V gene lookup returns CDR1 KGHSH and CDR2 LQKENI. CDR3 length: 15 amino acids. CDR3 sequence: CASSREAGLNTEAFF. As DNA, the CDR3 is TGTGCCAGCTCACGTGAGGCAGGATTGAACACTGAAGCTTTCTTT.

The chain couples TRBV2 to TRBJ2-5, with D unclear. Germline V CDR1 and CDR2: SNHLY, FYNNEI. The CDR3 length is 13 residues. Trimming cost V 4 bases and J 5 bases, with 11 bases left between them. This chain's CDR3 is CASSVRSGETQYF. CDR3 in DNA: TGTGCCAGCAGTGTTCGCAGTGGGGAGACCCAGTACTTC.

This sequence joins TRBV18 and TRBJ2-7; D may be TRBD1 or TRBD2 (5 bases each). Germline CDR1 KGHSH, CDR2 LQKENI. V was pared by 3 bases and J by 3 bases, with 18 bases between. The CDR3 runs to 16 residues. In DNA, the CDR3 is TGTGCCAGCTCACCCCCGCCCGGGACGGTGGTCTACGAGCAGTACTTC. Amino acids: CASSPPPGTVVYEQYF. Together with reference TRBV18 and TRBJ2-7, the CDR3 gives the full variable domain: NAGVMQNPRHLVRRRGQEARLRCSPMKGHSHVYWYRQLPEEGLKFMVYLQKENIIDESGMPKERFSAEFPKEGPSILRIQQVVRGDSAAYFCASSPPPGTVVYEQYFGPGTRLTVT.

The chain uses TRBV21-1 and TRBJ2-7. TRBV21-1 is termed a pseudogene. The CDR3 has 15 residues. In DNA form, the CDR3 reads TGTGCCAGCAGCAAAGGGGTGGGTGTAAGCTCCGAGCAGTACTTC. It specifies CASSKGVGVSSEQYF.

This chain joins TRBV11-2 and TRBJ2-7; D not resolved. Germline V gene data show CDR1 as SGHAT and CDR2 as FQNNGV. The CDR3 extends over 14 amino acids. Trimming shortened V by 0 bases and J by 1 base, and 7 bases separated the two germline ends. This CDR3 is CASSLDNLSYEQYF. CDR3 bases: TGTGCCAGCAGCTTAGATAACTTATCCTACGAGCAGTACTTC.

This chain joins TRBV6-5 and TRBJ2-7; D gene uncertain. The CDR3 consists of 14 residues. Germline assignment: CDR1 MNHEY and CDR2 SVGAGI. V lost 3 bases and J 1 base, leaving 10 bases between the germline ends. This CDR3 reads CASSYRPTSYEQYF. CDR3 DNA: TGTGCCAGCAGTTATCGACCAACATCCTACGAGCAGTACTTC.

J is TRBJ1-1 and V is TRBV29-1; 7 nucleotides match TRBD1. Germline V gene lookup returns CDR1 SQVTM and CDR2 ANQGSEA. The CDR3 runs 16 residues. With V trimmed by 5 bases and J by 5 bases, 17 bases remained unmatched. The CDR3 DNA sequence: TGCAGCGTTCGAGAACGGGGATTACAGGGGAGTACTGAAGCTTTCTTT. Residues: CSVRERGLQGSTEAFF.

This chain uses TRBV5-1 with TRBJ2-3; maybe TRBD2 (5 bases). CDR3 length equals 16 residues. Trimming stripped 5 bases from V and 0 bases from J, with 16 bases between. CDR1 SGHRS and CDR2 YFSETQ come from the germline V gene. The CDR3 DNA sequence: TGCGCCAGCAGGAGGGCAGCATACTCTAGCACAGATACGCAGTATTTT. It codes for CASRRAAYSSTDTQYF.

The chain couples TRBV7-9 to TRBJ2-5; D assignment may be TRBD1 or TRBD2 (5 bases each). V lost 1 base to trimming and J lost 2 bases, with 5 bases between them. CDR1 SEHNR and CDR2 FQNEAQ come from the germline V gene (reference sequence). The CDR3 is made up of 13 amino acids. The CDR3 loop is CASSLGGQETQYF. For the CDR3, the DNA is TGTGCCAGCAGCTTAGGGGGGCAAGAGACCCAGTACTTC.